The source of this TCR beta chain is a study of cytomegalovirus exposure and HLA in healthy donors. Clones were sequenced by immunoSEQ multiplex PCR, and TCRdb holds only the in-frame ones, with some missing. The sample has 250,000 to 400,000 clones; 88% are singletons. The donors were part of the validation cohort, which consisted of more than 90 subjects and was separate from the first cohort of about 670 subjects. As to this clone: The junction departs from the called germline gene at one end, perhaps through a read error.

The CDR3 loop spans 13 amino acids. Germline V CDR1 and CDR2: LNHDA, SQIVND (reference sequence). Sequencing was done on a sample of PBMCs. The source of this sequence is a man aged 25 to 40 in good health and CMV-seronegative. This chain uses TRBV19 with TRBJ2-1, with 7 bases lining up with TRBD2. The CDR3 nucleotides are TGTGCCAGTAGTGGCAGACTAGCCCCCTGGGTAGTCTTC. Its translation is CASSGRLAPWVVF.